A single sample is the source of the 25 T cell receptor beta chains below, sequenced in a study of T cell responses to AZD1222 COVID-19 vaccine. The method was immunoSEQ multiplex PCR; TCRdb's version includes in-frame clones alone and lacks a portion of them. The sample contains under 140,000 clones, 85% to 90% of which appear only once. The sequenced sample was peripheral blood, obtained 28 days after the second AZD1222 dose. Receptors originate from an adult who received the AZD1222 COVID-19 vaccine.

This clone showed up just a few times. The chain recombines TRBV27 with TRBJ1-6; possible D gene TRBD1, 6 bases. The V and J ends lost 5 bases and 4 bases respectively, with 21 bases between them. Germline V CDR1 and CDR2: MNHEY, SMNVEV (reference sequence). The CDR3 length is 18 residues. The CDR3 spells CASSNNRARSTYNSPLHF. The CDR3 nucleotides are TGTGCCAGCAGTAATAACAGGGCCCGATCAACATATAATTCACCCCTCCACTTT.

The rearrangement links TRBV7-6 to TRBJ1-1; D possibly corresponds to TRBD1 (6 bases). Between the trimmed V and J ends, which lost 5 bases and 5 bases, there was a span of 15 bases. The CDR3 sequence is 14 residues long. Looked up from germline, CDR1 is SGHVS and CDR2 is FNYEAQ. CDR3 protein: CASSPVWGATEAFF. CDR3 DNA sequence: TGTGCCAGCAGCCCCGTTTGGGGGGCAACTGAAGCTTTCTTT.

J is TRBJ1-2 and V is TRBV5-1; D is unclear. Germline assignment: CDR1 SGHRS and CDR2 YFSETQ. The V gene lost 0 bases and the J gene lost 8 bases, with 14 bases spanning the gap. The CDR3 extends over 14 amino acids. In nucleotides, the CDR3 is TGCGCCAGCAGCTTGGATGCGGCCCAGGCGGGCTACACCTTC. Translating it yields CASSLDAAQAGYTF.

This clone came up a few times. J is TRBJ1-1 and V is TRBV13; tentatively, D is TRBD1 (5 bases). The germline V gene encodes CDR1 PRHDT and CDR2 FYEKMQ (reference sequence). This CDR3 spans 16 amino acids. The germline V and J ends were trimmed by 5 bases and 11 bases, with 27 bases remaining between them. The CDR3 region is CASSLAGEGRAARAFF. Written as DNA, the CDR3 is TGTGCCAGCAGCCTAGCAGGCGAGGGGCGGGCGGCTCGGGCTTTCTTT.

The chain combines TRBV19 with TRBJ1-4; the D gene is possibly TRBD1 (5 bases). CDR1 and CDR2 from the germline V gene are LNHDA and SQIVND (reference sequence). The CDR3 has 18 amino acids. V lost 5 bases and J lost 0, with 19 bases in between. CDR3 in DNA: TGTGCCAGTAGTTTAAGACAGAGGTCCTTCGCAACTAATGAAAAACTGTTTTTT. Translation gives CASSLRQRSFATNEKLFF.

The chain is built from TRBV10-3 and TRBJ1-5; D is possibly TRBD1 (6 bases). V lost 3 bases, J lost 5 bases, and 11 bases lay in between. This CDR3 comprises 14 residues. In germline, CDR1 is ENHRY, CDR2 SYGVKD. CDR3 protein: CAISDVEGDQPQHF. The CDR3 DNA is TGTGCCATCAGTGATGTAGAGGGGGATCAGCCCCAGCATTTT.

The J gene is TRBJ1-3, the V gene TRBV4-2; perhaps TRBD1 as D (6 bases). CDR1 is LGHNA and CDR2 is YNFKEQ in the germline V gene. The CDR3 totals 15 residues. The germline V and J ends were trimmed by 1 base and 4 bases, with 11 bases remaining between them. The CDR3 DNA reads TGTGCCAGCAGCCAAGTCGGACAGAGAGGAAACACCATATATTTT. It translates to CASSQVGQRGNTIYF.

The chain links TRBV28 to TRBJ1-5, with 7 bases that match TRBD1. The CDR3 is 14 residues long. Per germline, CDR1 MDHEN and CDR2 SYDVKM. Germline trimming cut 6 bases from V and 6 bases from J; bases unmatched to any gene: 8. This CDR3 is CASSPGTVAQPQHF. CDR3 DNA: TGTGCCAGCAGCCCCGGGACAGTAGCTCAGCCCCAGCATTTT.

The J gene is TRBJ2-3, the V gene TRBV24-1; D is unclear. Trimming took off 4 bases at V and 2 bases at J, with 3 bases between the two ends. Germline V lookup: CDR1 KGHDR, CDR2 SFDVKD. The CDR3 covers 12 residues. The CDR3 coding sequence is TGTGCCACCAGTGACGACACAGATACGCAGTATTTT. It codes for CATSDDTDTQYF.

The V gene is TRBV13, the J gene TRBJ1-6; 7 bases are a match to TRBD1. The CDR3 sequence is 16 residues long. Unmatched junction bases numbered 10, after V lost 4 bases and J lost 7 bases. CDR1 and CDR2 from the germline V gene are PRHDT and FYEKMQ (reference sequence). The CDR3 protein is CASSYITGTENSPLHF. CDR3 DNA sequence: TGTGCCAGCAGCTACATCACCGGGACAGAAAATTCACCCCTCCACTTT. The full variable domain, completed using reference TRBV13 and TRBJ1-6, is AAGVIQSPRHLIKEKRETATLKCYPIPRHDTVYWYQQGPGQDPQFLISFYEKMQSDKGSIPDRFSAQQFSDYHSELNMSSLELGDSALYFCASSYITGTENSPLHFGNGTRLTVT.

The V call is TRBV6-5, the J call TRBJ2-1; 9 positions agree with TRBD2. The CDR3 has 15 residues. V lost 4 bases and J lost 7; bases outside the gene matches: 8. Germline V gives CDR1 MNHEY, CDR2 SVGAGI. The CDR3 DNA reads TGTGCCAGCAGTTCCTCGGCGGGGGGGCGTAATGAGCAGTTCTTC. Translating it yields CASSSSAGGRNEQFF.

The CDR3 DNA sequence: TGTGCCAGCAGTCCCCGGACAGGGGAAGGCTACACCTTC. Amino acids: CASSPRTGEGYTF. This chain joins TRBV6-5 and TRBJ1-2; 9 bases match TRBD1. Trimming took 5 bases from V and 8 from J; bases not matched to a gene: 6. CDR3 length equals 13 residues. Per germline, CDR1 MNHEY and CDR2 SVGAGI.

The chain employs TRBV3-1 (or the pseudogene TRBV3-2) and TRBJ1-2, with 7 bases aligning to TRBD1. V was pared by 2 bases and J by 3 bases, with 6 bases of the junction left unmatched. Germline CDR1 is LGHDT and CDR2 is YNNKEL (reference sequence). This CDR3 has 15 residues. Here the CDR3 reads CASSQTGQDDYGYTF. CDR3 nucleotide sequence: TGTGCCAGCAGCCAAACCGGACAGGACGACTATGGCTACACCTTC.

The gene calls are TRBV24-1 and TRBJ2-3, with D uncertain. CDR3 size: 14 residues. Germline CDR1 is KGHDR and CDR2 is SFDVKD. Trimming took 4 bases from V and 2 from J, leaving 9 bases between them. The CDR3 spells CATSDQAYTDTQYF. The CDR3 bases are TGTGCCACCAGTGACCAGGCCTACACAGATACGCAGTATTTT.

This chain links TRBV28 with TRBJ1-2, with 8 nucleotides matching TRBD1. The V gene's germline CDR1 is MDHEN and CDR2 SYDVKM. This CDR3 is built from 14 residues. With 3 bases clipped from V and 4 bases from J, the junction kept 4 bases outside the gene matches. In DNA, the CDR3 is TGTGCCAGCAGTTTTACGACAGGGGCCTATGGCTACACCTTC. Translated: CASSFTTGAYGYTF.

The chain joins TRBV6-5 to TRBJ1-5; D unclear. The CDR3 has 15 amino acids. In germline, CDR1 is MNHEY, CDR2 SVGAGI. V was pared by 5 bases and J by 7 bases, with 18 bases between. This CDR3 is CASSMAGWANQPQHF. The CDR3 DNA reads as TGTGCCAGCAGTATGGCGGGGTGGGCTAACCAGCCCCAGCATTTT.

The V gene is TRBV24-1, the J gene TRBJ1-2; D perhaps matches TRBD1 (6 bases). The CDR3 has 14 amino acids. V gave up 6 bases and J gave up 4 bases, with 14 bases separating them. The V gene's germline CDR1 is KGHDR and CDR2 SFDVKD. The CDR3: CATSKVQGPYGYTF. DNA for the CDR3: TGTGCCACCAGTAAGGTCCAGGGGCCCTATGGCTACACCTTC.

This sequence joins TRBV6-1 and TRBJ1-2; perhaps TRBD1 as D (6 bases). Trimming cost V 0 bases and J 7 bases, with 9 bases left between them. The germline V gene encodes CDR1 MNHNS and CDR2 SASEGT. The CDR3 is 13 residues long. DNA of the CDR3: TGTGCCAGCAGTGAAGCGGGCAGGGGTGGCTACACCTTC. Protein product: CASSEAGRGGYTF.

The chain employs TRBV5-1 and TRBJ1-1, with a tentative D call TRBD1 (5 bases). Trimming removed 1 base from V and 10 bases from J, with 14 bases in between. This CDR3 has 13 residues. CDR1 SGHRS and CDR2 YFSETQ come from the germline V gene. The CDR3 spells CASSLTGRRGAFF. The CDR3 DNA reads TGCGCCAGCAGCTTGACAGGCCGAAGGGGAGCTTTCTTT.

The chain carries TRBV2 and TRBJ1-5, with D possibly matching TRBD1 (5 bases). The ends were cut back, 4 bases at V and 5 bases at J, with 9 bases in the middle. CDR3 length: 13 residues. Germline V gene data show CDR1 as SNHLY and CDR2 as FYNNEI. CDR3 DNA sequence: TGTGCCAGCAGTGGGGACTACTATCAGCCCCAGCATTTT. Translated, it gives CASSGDYYQPQHF.

The chain carries TRBV6-5 and TRBJ1-1; 10 nucleotides agree with TRBD1. The V gene's germline CDR1 is MNHEY and CDR2 SVGAGI. This CDR3 has 14 amino acids. Trimming cost V 6 bases and J 5 bases; bases outside gene matches: 6. The CDR3 here is CASSLGQGGTEAFF. CDR3 DNA: TGTGCCAGCAGCCTCGGACAGGGGGGGACTGAAGCTTTCTTT.

This rearrangement joins TRBV24-1 to TRBJ1-5; 10 positions agree with TRBD1. The CDR3 sequence is 16 residues long. Per germline, CDR1 KGHDR and CDR2 SFDVKD. With 5 bases clipped from V and 6 bases from J, the junction kept 9 bases outside the gene matches. The CDR3 DNA is TGTGCCACCAGTGGCCCAGGGGGGACAGGGGTTCAGCCCCAGCATTTT. Its protein product is CATSGPGGTGVQPQHF.

The rearrangement uses TRBV27 and TRBJ2-7; D is tentatively TRBD1 or TRBD2 (5 bases each). V gave up 5 bases and J gave up 3 bases, with 11 bases separating them. Germline values: CDR1 MNHEY, CDR2 SMNVEV (reference sequence). The CDR3 extends over 13 amino acids. Written as DNA, the CDR3 is TGTGCCAGCAGTCCTTGGGACGGCTACGAGCAGTACTTC. This gives the protein CASSPWDGYEQYF.

This chain uses TRBV27 with TRBJ2-1; 12 bases are shared with TRBD1. Germline V gene sequence: CDR1 MNHEY, CDR2 SMNVEV (reference sequence). This CDR3 is built from 13 residues. V lost 6 bases to trimming and J lost 7 bases; unmatched junction nucleotides: 1. The CDR3 sequence: CASRGQGANEQFF. The CDR3 nucleotides read TGTGCCAGCAGGGGACAGGGGGCTAATGAGCAGTTCTTC.

The chain joins TRBV24-1 to TRBJ2-5; TRBD2 might be the D (5 bases). The germline gives CDR1 KGHDR, CDR2 SFDVKD. The CDR3 sequence is 14 residues long. V lost 4 bases to trimming and J lost 2 bases, with 10 bases between them. The CDR3 DNA follows: TGTGCCACCAGTGACCCGGGAACGCAAGAGACCCAGTACTTC. Translated: CATSDPGTQETQYF.